The clone carrying this TCR beta chain was counted once. The antigen is undetermined. This sample was included in a study of cytomegalovirus exposure and HLA in healthy donors. Findings and limits, study-wide: TCR clusters originating in the first cohort tended to co-occur in the 120 validation repertoires, according to a later analysis. Cytomegalovirus association was listed for 150 to 200 TCR beta chains.

This CDR3 spans 13 amino acids. The germline V gene encodes CDR1 ENHRY and CDR2 SYGVKD. Trimming cost V 8 bases and J 2 bases, with 11 bases left between them. The donors were in the roughly 120-subject validation cohort; that cohort was separate from the approximately 670-subject first cohort. TCRdb's copy holds only in-frame clones and misses some; the assay was immunoSEQ multiplex PCR. Of about 120,000 clones detected, 70% to 90% appear once; the ten largest clones hold under 2.5%. This receptor was identified in a woman under 40 in good health and CMV-seronegative. The rearrangement joins TRBV10-3 to TRBJ2-3; a weak D match, TRBD1 (5 bases). Sequencing was performed on PBMCs. The CDR3 is CAISLGVTDTQYF. In DNA, the CDR3 is TGTGCCATCTCGTTAGGGGTCACAGATACGCAGTATTTT.